This T cell receptor beta chain was captured in a study of blood T cell repertoires in COVID-19. Profiling relied on immunoSEQ multiplex PCR, and the TCRdb table lists in-frame clones only, not all of them. The table shows around 250,000 clones, with roughly nine tenths occurring only once. V shed 2 bases, J shed 7 bases, and the junction held 7 bases outside the gene matches. Germline CDR1 is LGHNA and CDR2 is YSLEER. There are 16 residues in the CDR3. The clonotype originates from a woman between 40 and 50 years old who had recovered from COVID-19. The chain recombines TRBV4-3 with TRBJ1-6, with 8 nucleotides matching TRBD1. Sequencing was carried out using peripheral blood. The CDR3 reads CASSQNQGAWNSPLHF. CDR3 bases: TGCGCCAGCAGCCAAAACCAGGGGGCTTGGAATTCACCCCTCCACTTT.